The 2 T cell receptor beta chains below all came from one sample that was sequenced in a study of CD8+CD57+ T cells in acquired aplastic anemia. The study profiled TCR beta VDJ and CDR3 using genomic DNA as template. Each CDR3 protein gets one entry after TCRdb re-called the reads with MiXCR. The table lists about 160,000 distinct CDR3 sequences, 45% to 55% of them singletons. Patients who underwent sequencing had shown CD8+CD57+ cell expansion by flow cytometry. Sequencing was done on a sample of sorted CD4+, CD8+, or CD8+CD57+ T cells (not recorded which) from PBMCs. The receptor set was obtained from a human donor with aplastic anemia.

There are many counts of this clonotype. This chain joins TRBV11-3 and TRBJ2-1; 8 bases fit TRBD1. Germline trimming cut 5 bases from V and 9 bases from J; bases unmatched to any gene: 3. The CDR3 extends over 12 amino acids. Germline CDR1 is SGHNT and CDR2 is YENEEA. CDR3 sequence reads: CASSGQGREQFF. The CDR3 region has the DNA TGTGCCAGCAGCGGACAGGGCCGTGAGCAGTTCTTC. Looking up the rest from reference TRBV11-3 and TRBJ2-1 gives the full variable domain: EAGVVQSPRYKIIEKKQPVAFWCNPISGHNTLYWYLQNLGQGPELLIRYENEEAVDDSQLPKDRFSAERLKGVDSTLKIQPAELGDSAVYLCASSGQGREQFFGPGTRLTVL.

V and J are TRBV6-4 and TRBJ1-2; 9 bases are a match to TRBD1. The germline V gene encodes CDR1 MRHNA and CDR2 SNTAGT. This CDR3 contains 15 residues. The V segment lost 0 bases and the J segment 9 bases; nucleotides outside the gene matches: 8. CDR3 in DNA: TGTGCCAGCAGTGACTCATCTACAGGGGGCAGAAGCTACACCTTC. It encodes CASSDSSTGGRSYTF.